Following are 15 T cell receptor beta chains from one sample sequenced in a study of blood T cell repertoires in COVID-19. Repertoires were generated with immunoSEQ multiplex PCR, while TCRdb's copy carries only in-frame clones and drops some. The sample lists around 260,000 clones; roughly 90% were seen once. Input material: peripheral blood. These receptors came from a human donor in a cohort sampled during active COVID-19.

The chain has TRBV6-5 and TRBJ2-7; 11 bases align to TRBD2. Germline CDR1 reads MNHEY; CDR2 reads SVGAGI. The CDR3 length is 15 residues. V lost 4 bases to trimming and J lost 6 bases; unmatched junction nucleotides: 8. The chain's CDR3 is CASSSLSGRVGEQYF. DNA of the CDR3: TGTGCCAGCAGTTCCCTTAGCGGGAGGGTTGGCGAGCAGTACTTC.

The chain combines TRBV7-2 with TRBJ2-4; TRBD1 might be the D (6 bases). With 2 bases removed from V and 9 bases from J, the gap between germline ends came to 8 bases. Looked up from germline, CDR1 is SGHTA and CDR2 is FQGNSA. This CDR3 region has 12 residues. The CDR3 is CASSLRGSIQYF. The DNA for the CDR3 is TGTGCCAGCAGCTTAAGGGGGAGCATTCAGTACTTC.

DNA for the CDR3: TGTGCCAGCAGCTTGTCACAGGGGTACGCCTACAATGAGCAGTTCTTC. This sequence encodes CASSLSQGYAYNEQFF. V gene TRBV7-8 combines with J gene TRBJ2-1, with TRBD1 identical over 7 bases. The CDR3 covers 16 residues. Per the germline V gene, CDR1 is SGHVS and CDR2 is FQNEAQ. V lost 3 bases, J lost 2 bases, and 7 bases stayed unmatched. The full variable domain, in which reference TRBV7-8 and TRBJ2-1 provide the parts outside the CDR3, is GAGVSQSPRYKVAKRGQDVALRCDPISGHVSLFWYQQALGQGPEFLTYFQNEAQLDKSGLPSDRFFAERPEGSVSTLKIQRTQQEDSAVYLCASSLSQGYAYNEQFFGPGTRLTVL.

The V and J genes are TRBV6-1 and TRBJ1-5, with D unclear. The V end lost 2 bases, the J end lost 6 bases, and 11 bases lay between the germline ends. CDR3 length: 14 amino acids. Germline V CDR1 and CDR2: MNHNS, SASEGT. The CDR3 is CASSEISSPQPQHF. CDR3 DNA sequence: TGTGCCAGCAGTGAAATCTCTTCCCCTCAGCCCCAGCATTTT.

The chain uses TRBV6-5 and TRBJ2-7; 8 bases agree with TRBD1. This CDR3 has 14 amino acids. Germline-derived CDR1 and CDR2 are MNHEY and SVGAGI. J lost 2 bases, V lost 5 bases, and 5 bases had no gene match. CDR3 residues: CASSPRTGTYEQYF. The CDR3 nucleotides are TGTGCCAGCAGTCCAAGGACAGGGACCTACGAGCAGTACTTC.

This clone was counted a few times. The chain has TRBV6-4 and TRBJ1-6; no clear D gene. The CDR3 extends over 13 amino acids. Germline assignment: CDR1 MRHNA and CDR2 SNTAGT. The V gene lost 0 bases and the J gene lost 10 bases, with 7 bases spanning the gap. This CDR3 is CASSDSPSSPLHF. In nucleotides, the CDR3 is TGTGCCAGCAGTGACTCCCCATCCTCACCCCTCCACTTT.

The rearrangement uses TRBV25-1 and TRBJ2-7; 9 bases line up with TRBD2. The germline V gene has CDR1 MGHDK and CDR2 SYGVNS. J lost 2 bases, V lost 3 bases, and 8 bases had no gene match. CDR3 size: 16 residues. The CDR3 loop is CASSEGAGGLTYEQYF. The CDR3 nucleotides are TGTGCCAGCAGTGAGGGAGCGGGGGGATTGACCTACGAGCAGTACTTC.

The V and J genes are TRBV2 and TRBJ1-2, with D uncertain. The V end was cut by 3 bases, the J end by 4 bases, with 6 bases between. The CDR3 contains 12 residues. The germline V gene encodes CDR1 SNHLY and CDR2 FYNNEI. CDR3 loop: CASSDTRYGYTF. The CDR3 DNA reads TGTGCCAGCAGTGACACACGCTATGGCTACACCTTC. Together with reference TRBV2 and TRBJ1-2, the CDR3 gives the full variable domain: EPEVTQTPSHQVTQMGQEVILRCVPISNHLYFYWYRQILGQKVEFLVSFYNNEISEKSEIFDDQFSVERPDGSNFTLKIRSTKLEDSAMYFCASSDTRYGYTFGSGTRLTVV.

In this sample, this clone turned up once. This chain joins TRBV4-3 and TRBJ2-1; 8 bases line up with TRBD2. The CDR3 consists of 15 residues. The germline V gene has CDR1 LGHNA and CDR2 YSLEER. V shed 6 bases, J shed 0 bases, and the junction held 4 bases outside the gene matches. The CDR3: CASSPGGSSYNEQFF. The CDR3 DNA reads TGCGCCAGCAGTCCGGGGGGGAGCTCCTACAATGAGCAGTTCTTC.

The chain has TRBV27 and TRBJ2-3; 13 positions match TRBD2. The V segment lost 6 bases and the J segment 6 bases; nucleotides outside the gene matches: 0. Germline CDR1 is MNHEY and CDR2 is SMNVEV (reference sequence). CDR3 length: 13 residues. The CDR3 here is CASRLAGGDTQYF. Written as DNA, the CDR3 is TGTGCCAGCAGACTAGCGGGAGGGGATACGCAGTATTTT.

This clone has a single count. The chain combines TRBV19 with TRBJ2-7, with 10 bases fitting TRBD1. The germline gives CDR1 LNHDA, CDR2 SQIVND (reference sequence). Unmatched junction bases numbered 10, after V lost 2 bases and J lost 0 bases. This CDR3 is built from 18 residues. In nucleotides, the CDR3 is TGTGCCAGTAGTATAAGGGACAGGGGCCCCACCGTCTCCTACGAGCAGTACTTC. It yields the protein CASSIRDRGPTVSYEQYF.

The V and J genes are TRBV18 and TRBJ2-5; TRBD1 aligns across 8 bases. The CDR3 loop spans 15 amino acids. The V gene end was trimmed by 3 bases and the J gene end by 4 bases; junction bases not matched to a gene: 7. From germline, CDR1 is KGHSH and CDR2 LQKENI. The CDR3: CASSPNQGASETQYF. As DNA, the CDR3 is TGTGCCAGCTCACCTAATCAGGGGGCGTCAGAGACCCAGTACTTC. The whole variable domain, remainder taken from reference TRBV18 and TRBJ2-5, is NAGVMQNPRHLVRRRGQEARLRCSPMKGHSHVYWYRQLPEEGLKFMVYLQKENIIDESGMPKERFSAEFPKEGPSILRIQQVVRGDSAAYFCASSPNQGASETQYFGPGTRLLVL.

This clone was observed once. The gene calls are TRBV11-2 and TRBJ2-4; D is perhaps TRBD1 (7 bases). The length of the CDR3 is 13 residues. Trimming pared 3 bases from V and 8 bases from J, leaving 11 bases between. Germline V gene data show CDR1 as SGHAT and CDR2 as FQNNGV. This CDR3 is CASSFGGGDIQYF. DNA for the CDR3: TGTGCCAGCAGCTTCGGAGGGGGCGACATTCAGTACTTC.

This rearrangement joins TRBV24-1 to TRBJ1-3; D is unresolved. CDR3 length equals 16 residues. Germline V gene lookup returns CDR1 KGHDR and CDR2 SFDVKD. V was clipped by 4 bases and J by 3 bases, with 15 bases between them. CDR3 DNA: TGTGCCACCAGTGACCCGGGCCTAGGAGGTGGAAACACCATATATTTT. Its translation: CATSDPGLGGGNTIYF.

The chain recombines TRBV18 with TRBJ2-7, with 7 bases aligning to TRBD2. From germline, CDR1 is KGHSH and CDR2 LQKENI. Trimming at V came to 6 bases and at J to 12 bases, leaving 11 bases not matched to a gene. The CDR3 sequence is 12 residues long. The CDR3: CASSYRLAGGYF. The CDR3 DNA reads as TGTGCCAGCTCTTACAGACTAGCCGGGGGGTACTTC.